This entry lists 18 T cell receptor beta chains sequenced from one sample in a study of blood T cell repertoires in COVID-19. TCRdb keeps only in-frame clones here, not all; method: immunoSEQ multiplex PCR. The table has around 150,000 clones, under 85% seen once; the top ten hold roughly 2.8%. Sequences were obtained from peripheral blood. Receptors originate from a man aged 65-85 years with acute or convalescent COVID-19.

This chain uses TRBV29-1 with TRBJ2-7; TRBD1 is a possible D gene (5 bases). The CDR3 has 15 residues. CDR1 is SQVTM, CDR2 ANQGSEA, per germline. Trimming took off 2 bases at V and 0 bases at J, with 14 bases between the two ends. The CDR3 is CSVEIQASTSYEQYF. The CDR3 nucleotides are TGCAGCGTTGAAATACAGGCCTCAACCTCCTACGAGCAGTACTTC.

This sequence joins TRBV5-1 and TRBJ1-5; possibly TRBD1 for D (5 bases). V was clipped by 0 bases and J by 0 bases, with 10 bases between them. Germline CDR1 and CDR2: SGHRS and YFSETQ. This CDR3 spans 16 amino acids. The CDR3 coding sequence is TGCGCCAGCAGCTTGGGACAGACAGATAGCAATCAGCCCCAGCATTTT. It yields the protein CASSLGQTDSNQPQHF.

This chain links TRBV30 with TRBJ1-2; weak D call: TRBD1 (5 bases). V lost 2 bases and J 5 bases, leaving 9 bases between the germline ends. Germline V gene data show CDR1 as GTSNPN and CDR2 as SVGIG (reference sequence). CDR3 size: 12 residues. This chain's CDR3 is CAWSLDSYGYTF. CDR3 nucleotides: TGTGCCTGGAGTCTTGACAGTTATGGCTACACCTTC. Using reference TRBV30 and TRBJ1-2 for the parts outside the CDR3, the full variable domain is SQTIHQWPATLVQPVGSPLSLECTVEGTSNPNLYWYRQAAGRGLQLLFYSVGIGQISSEVPQNLSASRPQDRQFILSSKKLLLSDSGFYLCAWSLDSYGYTFGSGTRLTVV.

The V gene is TRBV11-2, the J gene TRBJ1-2; D unclear. This CDR3 is 13 amino acids long. CDR1 is SGHAT, CDR2 FQNNGV, per germline. Trimming removed 0 bases at V and 1 base at J, with 3 bases between. CDR3 nucleotide sequence: TGTGCCAGCAGCTTAGATAGTAACTATGGCTACACCTTC. It specifies CASSLDSNYGYTF.

The genes are TRBV11-2 and TRBJ1-2; 10 bases are shared with TRBD1. The ends lost 1 base at V and 8 bases at J; junction bases unmatched: 7. The CDR3 has 15 residues. Germline V lookup: CDR1 SGHAT, CDR2 FQNNGV. The CDR3 DNA reads as TGTGCCAGCAGCTTAGGACAGGGGGCGAGTAACGGCTACACCTTC. Its protein is CASSLGQGASNGYTF.

The V and J genes are TRBV2 and TRBJ1-3, with unresolved D. Germline CDR1 is SNHLY and CDR2 is FYNNEI. V lost 2 bases and J 0 bases, leaving 20 bases between the germline ends. The CDR3 extends over 19 amino acids. CDR3 in amino acids: CASSERPLDLGSSGNTIYF. In nucleotides, the CDR3 is TGTGCCAGCAGTGAAAGGCCGCTAGATTTGGGGAGCTCTGGAAACACCATATATTTT.

V is TRBV28 and J is TRBJ2-2; 9 nucleotides agree with TRBD2. CDR1 is MDHEN and CDR2 is SYDVKM in the germline V gene. Losses at the gene ends were 6 bases for V and 6 bases for J; bases not matched to a gene: 8. The CDR3 is 15 residues long. The CDR3 DNA sequence: TGTGCCAGCAGCCCTGGGACTAGCTCCTCCGGGGAGCTGTTTTTT. Translation: CASSPGTSSSGELFF.

This sequence joins TRBV6-6 and TRBJ1-1; 8 bases map to TRBD1. This CDR3 region has 14 residues. The V gene's germline CDR1 is MNHNY and CDR2 SVGAGI (reference sequence). V dropped 7 bases and J dropped 6; count of bases not matched to a gene: 10. The CDR3 here is CASTAQGDVAEAFF. The CDR3 DNA reads as TGTGCCAGCACCGCACAGGGGGATGTTGCTGAAGCTTTCTTT.

The gene calls are TRBV27 and TRBJ2-2; D unclear. The CDR3 extends over 16 amino acids. Germline V gene data show CDR1 as MNHEY and CDR2 as SMNVEV (reference sequence). Trimming left V 5 bases short and J 6 bases short, with 19 bases between. The CDR3 DNA is TGTGCCAGCAGTGTGTCGAGTTCAGGCCTCTCCGGGGAGCTGTTTTTT. Protein product: CASSVSSSGLSGELFF.

V usage is TRBV6-5 and J usage is TRBJ1-5; 11 bases line up with TRBD1. The CDR3 extends over 15 amino acids. V gave up 5 bases and J gave up 5 bases; unmatched junction bases: 5. Germline CDR1 MNHEY, CDR2 SVGAGI. The CDR3 DNA reads as TGTGCCAGCAGTAGCGGACAGGGGGCACATCAGCCCCAGCATTTT. It yields the protein CASSSGQGAHQPQHF.

This sequence joins TRBV6-6 and TRBJ1-1; 8 bases agree with TRBD1. J gave up 6 bases and V 7 bases, and 10 bases lay outside the gene matches. The CDR3 is 14 residues long. Germline CDR1 and CDR2: MNHNY and SVGAGI (reference sequence). The CDR3 DNA sequence: TGTGCCAGCAAACCAGGGGGCCCTAGTTCTGAAGCTTTCTTT. It yields the protein CASKPGGPSSEAFF.

V and J are TRBV5-1 and TRBJ2-2; D might be TRBD1 (5 bases). CDR1 is SGHRS and CDR2 is YFSETQ in the germline V gene. The CDR3 sequence is 14 residues long. Trimming cost V 3 bases and J 13 bases, with 19 bases left between them. The CDR3 bases are TGCGCCAGCAGCTCCTCAACAGACAGCATGTTGCTGTTTTTT. Amino acid sequence: CASSSSTDSMLLFF.

The rearrangement uses TRBV30 and TRBJ2-2; no clear D. Germline lookup yields CDR1 GTSNPN and CDR2 SVGIG (reference sequence). Trimming left V 3 bases short and J 5 bases short, with 4 bases between. The CDR3 loop spans 11 amino acids. CDR3 region: CAWSRTGELFF. The CDR3 DNA sequence: TGTGCCTGGAGCCGGACCGGGGAGCTGTTTTTT.

This sequence joins TRBV28 and TRBJ2-7; 8 nucleotides align to TRBD1. Germline V gene data show CDR1 as MDHEN and CDR2 as SYDVKM. V lost 3 bases to trimming and J lost 7 bases; unmatched junction nucleotides: 11. The CDR3 consists of 15 residues. CDR3 sequence reads: CASSFTGTGLKEQYF. In DNA form, the CDR3 reads TGTGCCAGCAGTTTTACCGGGACAGGCCTTAAAGAGCAGTACTTC.

The chain carries TRBV2 and TRBJ1-2, with D possibly matching TRBD1 (5 bases). Trimming stripped 11 bases from V and 0 bases from J, with 10 bases between. In germline, CDR1 is SNHLY, CDR2 FYNNEI. The CDR3 is 12 residues long. CDR3 sequence (DNA): TGTGCCGTAGACAGATCTAACTATGGCTACACCTTC. It codes for CAVDRSNYGYTF.

The J gene is TRBJ2-1, the V gene TRBV10-3; 8 bases are shared with TRBD1. This CDR3 is 14 amino acids long. Per germline, CDR1 ENHRY and CDR2 SYGVKD. The J segment lost 6 bases and the V segment lost 6 bases, leaving 7 bases of the junction unmatched. CDR3 in amino acids: CAIRGQANFNEQFF. The CDR3 nucleotides are TGTGCCATCAGGGGACAGGCAAACTTCAATGAGCAGTTCTTC.

The chain joins TRBV4-2 to TRBJ1-1, with D possibly being TRBD1 (5 bases). Trimming took off 4 bases at V and 0 bases at J, with 12 bases between the two ends. Per germline, CDR1 LGHNA and CDR2 YNFKEQ. The CDR3 covers 15 residues. CDR3 in amino acids: CASSPSGGVNTEAFF. The CDR3 coding sequence is TGTGCCAGCAGCCCCAGCGGGGGGGTGAACACTGAAGCTTTCTTT.

The J gene is TRBJ1-6, the V gene TRBV14; D is possibly TRBD1 (5 bases). CDR1 and CDR2 (germline): SGHDN, FVKESK. The ends were cut back, 1 base at V and 9 bases at J, with 7 bases in the middle. CDR3 length: 13 residues. CDR3 amino acids: CASSQARVSPLHF. The CDR3, as DNA: TGTGCCAGCAGCCAAGCCAGGGTTTCACCCCTCCACTTT.